This TCR beta chain stems from a study of T cell responses to AZD1222 COVID-19 vaccine. Profiled with immunoSEQ multiplex PCR; TCRdb holds only in-frame clones, not every one. The sample holds around 150,000 clones; 90% to 95% are singletons and the top ten take roughly 3.5%. The CDR3 has 16 amino acids. The germline CDR1 and CDR2 sequences are SGHRS and YFSETQ. J gave up 2 bases and V 4 bases, and 11 bases lay outside the gene matches. This clonotype was obtained from an adult who received the AZD1222 COVID-19 vaccine. This specimen consisted of peripheral blood, obtained 28 days after the second AZD1222 dose. The chain employs TRBV5-1 and TRBJ1-2; 7 bases fit TRBD1. The CDR3 here is CASSNDPDRINYGYTF. The CDR3 nucleotides are TGCGCCAGCAGCAATGATCCGGACAGGATCAACTATGGCTACACCTTC. The entire variable domain, with the rest obtained from reference TRBV5-1 and TRBJ1-2, is as follows: KAGVTQTPRYLIKTRGQQVTLSCSPISGHRSVSWYQQTPGQGLQFLFEYFSETQRNKGNFPGRFSGRQFSNSRSEMNVSTLELGDSALYLCASSNDPDRINYGYTFGSGTRLTVV.